The 23 T cell receptor beta chains below come from one sample, sequenced in a study of low-dose radiotherapy and immunotherapy resistance in tumors. Both TCRalpha and TCRbeta chains were reverse transcribed with V-gene-specific primers. The TCRs were subjected to amplification over about 19 PCR cycles employing a constant-region primer in conjunction with a V-primer adapter. TCRdb analysed the reads with MiXCR anew, one entry per CDR3 protein. The top ten hold approximately 10% of the sample, which has over 15,000 distinct CDR3 sequences, 74% seen once. The receptors originated from a human donor with advanced metastatic prostate, ovarian, gallbladder or colorectal cancer (not recorded which). This table probably holds off-target reads from a library built for another chain.

This sequence joins TRBV28 and TRBJ2-2; TRBD2 matches 11 bases. The CDR3 runs 18 residues. Trimming cost V 6 bases and J 1 base; bases outside gene matches: 10. The germline gives CDR1 MDHEN, CDR2 SYDVKM. CDR3 residues: CASSTTTGLAGNTGELFF. CDR3 nucleotide sequence: TGTGCCAGCAGCACGACGACCGGACTAGCGGGGAACACCGGGGAGCTGTTTTTT.

This clonotype was seen a few times. This chain joins TRBV12-3 or TRBV12-4 and TRBJ1-5, with 8 bases fitting TRBD1. The CDR3 is 15 residues long. V lost 3 bases to trimming and J lost 6 bases; unmatched junction nucleotides: 7. The CDR3 reads CASSLAGGAGQPQHF. As DNA, the CDR3 is TGTGCCAGCAGTTTGGCAGGGGGCGCGGGTCAGCCCCAGCATTTT.

This chain joins TRBV18 and TRBJ1-5, with D possibly matching TRBD1 (6 bases). The germline V gene encodes CDR1 KGHSH and CDR2 LQKENI. The germline V and J ends were trimmed by 4 bases and 3 bases, with 7 bases remaining between them. The CDR3 is 13 amino acids. The CDR3 loop is CASSQGDNQPQHF. The CDR3 DNA is TGTGCCAGCTCACAGGGGGACAATCAGCCCCAGCATTTT.

The chain is built from TRBV12-3 or TRBV12-4 and TRBJ2-1; D is possibly TRBD1 (5 bases). Trimming pared 5 bases from V and 4 bases from J, leaving 12 bases between. The CDR3 runs to 14 residues. CDR3 loop: CASSPTRQYNEQFF. CDR3 nucleotide sequence: TGTGCCAGCAGTCCAACCAGACAGTACAATGAGCAGTTCTTC.

This chain's CDR3 is CASSRDMLTGSYGYTF. The CDR3 DNA is TGTGCCAGCAGCCGGGACATGTTAACAGGGAGCTATGGCTACACCTTC. J is TRBJ1-2 and V is TRBV7-3; D perhaps matches TRBD1 (6 bases). This CDR3 region has 16 residues. Germline V gives CDR1 SGHTA, CDR2 FQGTGA. V gave up 5 bases and J gave up 4 bases, with 20 bases separating them.

CDR3 loop: CASSQVGLFNEQFF. The CDR3 nucleotides read TGCGCCAGCAGCCAAGTGGGCCTTTTCAATGAGCAGTTCTTC. The chain links TRBV4-1 to TRBJ2-1; no reliable D call. Germline V lookup: CDR1 MGHRA, CDR2 YSYEKL. V was cut by 1 base and J by 6 bases, with 10 bases left in between. The CDR3 length is 14 residues.

The chain carries TRBV5-1 and TRBJ2-3, with 7 bases matching TRBD2. Germline CDR1 is SGHRS and CDR2 is YFSETQ. V dropped 0 bases and J dropped 5; count of bases not matched to a gene: 12. CDR3 size: 17 residues. CDR3 bases: TGCGCCAGCAGCTTGGTCGGTAGCGGGCCGGCAAGAGATACGCAGTATTTT. Translated, it gives CASSLVGSGPARDTQYF.

The chain links TRBV9 to TRBJ2-7, with D possibly called TRBD1 or TRBD2 (5 bases each). The ends were cut back, 1 base at V and 6 bases at J, with 8 bases in the middle. There are 12 residues in the CDR3. CDR1 and CDR2 (germline): SGDLS, YYNGEE. The CDR3 bases are TGTGCCAGCAGCGTATTTGGGGGCGAGCAGTACTTC. Protein sequence: CASSVFGGEQYF.

CDR3 region: CASSPDPGIPSGANVLTF. The CDR3 DNA sequence: TGTGCCAGCTCACCTGATCCAGGGATTCCCTCTGGGGCCAACGTCCTGACTTTC. V usage is TRBV18 and J usage is TRBJ2-6, with a possible D match to TRBD1 (5 bases). The V gene's germline CDR1 is KGHSH and CDR2 LQKENI. The CDR3 is 18 residues long. V lost 3 bases and J 0 bases, leaving 15 bases between the germline ends. The whole variable domain, remainder taken from reference TRBV18 and TRBJ2-6, is NAGVMQNPRHLVRRRGQEARLRCSPMKGHSHVYWYRQLPEEGLKFMVYLQKENIIDESGMPKERFSAEFPKEGPSILRIQQVVRGDSAAYFCASSPDPGIPSGANVLTFGAGSRLTVL.

This clonotype was detected only a few times. V is TRBV19 and J is TRBJ1-2; possibly TRBD1 for D (5 bases). This CDR3 is 17 amino acids long. V dropped 5 bases and J dropped 4 bases, with 23 bases sitting between them. Germline-derived CDR1 and CDR2 are LNHDA and SQIVND (reference sequence). This CDR3 reads CASSPRSGTAFVYGYTF. The CDR3 bases are TGTGCCAGTAGTCCAAGATCCGGGACCGCTTTCGTCTATGGCTACACCTTC.

This clonotype was found a few times. This sequence joins TRBV6-1 and TRBJ2-3; 7 positions agree with TRBD1. Germline lookup yields CDR1 MNHNS and CDR2 SASEGT. The CDR3 totals 18 residues. Trimming removed 2 bases from V and 2 bases from J; junction bases left unmatched: 13. CDR3 DNA: TGTGCCAGCAGTGAACCCCGACTTAAGGGGGCAAACACAGATACGCAGTATTTT. Amino acid sequence: CASSEPRLKGANTDTQYF.

The chain couples TRBV19 to TRBJ1-6; no clear D gene. Trimming took 10 bases from V and 7 from J, leaving 14 bases between them. This CDR3 spans 13 amino acids. The germline V gene encodes CDR1 LNHDA and CDR2 SQIVND (reference sequence). CDR3 protein: CATSDISNSPLHF. For the CDR3, the DNA is TGTGCCACCTCTGACATCAGCAATTCACCCCTCCACTTT.

This clonotype has only a few counts. J is TRBJ2-2 and V is TRBV29-1, with TRBD1 matching 8 bases. Germline V gene lookup returns CDR1 SQVTM and CDR2 ANQGSEA. V gave up 4 bases and J gave up 7 bases; unmatched junction bases: 8. The CDR3 is 14 residues long. The CDR3: CSVASGGVSGELFF. In nucleotides, the CDR3 is TGCAGCGTTGCGTCAGGGGGCGTTAGCGGGGAGCTGTTTTTT.

CDR3 coding DNA: TGTGCCAGCAGCCCACTAGCGGGAGGAGGCACCGGGGAGCTGTTTTTT. The encoded protein is CASSPLAGGGTGELFF. V is TRBV5-6 and J is TRBJ2-2, with TRBD2 matching 12 bases. CDR1 and CDR2 from the germline V gene are SGHDT and YYEEEE. V trimming: 4 bases; J trimming: 4 bases; junction bases outside the gene matches: 5. CDR3 size: 16 residues.

The chain carries TRBV7-2 and TRBJ2-2, with a possible D match to TRBD2 (6 bases). Trimming stripped 2 bases from V and 5 bases from J, with 21 bases between. This CDR3 has 18 residues. Germline V gives CDR1 SGHTA, CDR2 FQGNSA. DNA of the CDR3: TGTGCCAGCAGCTTAACTGGGCACCCACCTGGGGGGACCGGGGAGCTGTTTTTT. Amino acids: CASSLTGHPPGGTGELFF.

This chain uses TRBV5-1 with TRBJ1-5; D is perhaps TRBD1 (5 bases). V lost 0 bases and J lost 4, with 14 bases in between. CDR1 SGHRS and CDR2 YFSETQ come from the germline V gene. The CDR3 is made up of 16 amino acids. CDR3 loop: CASSLDGGVANQPQHF. CDR3 sequence (DNA): TGCGCCAGCAGCTTGGACGGGGGTGTAGCAAATCAGCCCCAGCATTTT.

The chain couples TRBV27 to TRBJ1-2; 7 bases are shared with TRBD1. The germline V gene encodes CDR1 MNHEY and CDR2 SMNVEV (reference sequence). This CDR3 is 14 amino acids long. V gave up 8 bases and J gave up 8 bases; unmatched junction bases: 14. The CDR3 nucleotides are TGTGCCAGCCGTAAGCCCATAACAGGGGACGGCTACACCTTC. Encoded protein: CASRKPITGDGYTF.

The rearrangement uses TRBV6-6 and TRBJ2-7, with TRBD2 matching over 7 bases. The CDR3 spans 14 residues. Per germline, CDR1 MNHNY and CDR2 SVGAGI (reference sequence). The ends lost 6 bases at V and 6 bases at J; junction bases unmatched: 11. Written as DNA, the CDR3 is TGTGCCAGCAGCGACGGGACTACCCGTTCCGAGCAGTACTTC. Translated, it gives CASSDGTTRSEQYF.

The chain employs TRBV12-3 or TRBV12-4 and TRBJ1-4; the D is unclear. The CDR3 contains 12 residues. V was pared by 7 bases and J by 15 bases, with 18 bases between. The CDR3 nucleotides read TGTGCCAGCACCACCGGAGGGTCTACATTGTTTTTT. This encodes CASTTGGSTLFF.

This clonotype was seen a single time. V gene TRBV5-6 combines with J gene TRBJ1-4; D gene ambiguous. The length of the CDR3 is 14 residues. The germline V gene encodes CDR1 SGHDT and CDR2 YYEEEE. V dropped 0 bases and J dropped 7 bases, with 10 bases sitting between them. The CDR3 region is CASSLGWRREKLFF. The CDR3 DNA is TGTGCCAGCAGCTTGGGGTGGCGACGTGAAAAACTGTTTTTT.

This clonotype was seen a handful of times. The CDR3 is CASSGPGTGGLTGELFF. CDR3 nucleotide sequence: TGTGCCAGCAGTGGGCCCGGGACAGGGGGCCTAACCGGGGAGCTGTTTTTT. V is TRBV6-6 and J is TRBJ2-2; 12 bases agree with TRBD1. Germline CDR1 reads MNHNY; CDR2 reads SVGAGI (reference sequence). The V segment lost 5 bases and the J segment 5 bases; nucleotides outside the gene matches: 9. This CDR3 region has 17 residues.

The table lists this clonotype with a few counts. CDR3 DNA: TGCGCCAGCAGCTTGGCGGTGAACACTGAAGCTTTCTTT. Encoded protein: CASSLAVNTEAFF. The rearrangement uses TRBV5-1 and TRBJ1-1; D gene uncertain. Trimming removed 0 bases from V and 0 bases from J, with 3 bases in between. The CDR3 spans 13 residues. CDR1 is SGHRS and CDR2 is YFSETQ in the germline V gene.

The chain uses TRBV29-1 and TRBJ2-7; no firm D call. Germline V gene data show CDR1 as SQVTM and CDR2 as ANQGSEA. CDR3 length equals 13 residues. V was clipped by 1 base and J by 0 bases, with 7 bases between them. CDR3 protein: CSVEAQDSYEQYF. The CDR3, as DNA: TGCAGCGTTGAAGCTCAGGACTCCTACGAGCAGTACTTC.